This T cell receptor (beta chain) was identified in a study of blood T cell repertoires in COVID-19. About the research overall: The cDNA or gDNA used as material had been derived from T cells, B-cell-depleted T cells, or PBMCs.

Assay: immunoSEQ multiplex PCR; the TCRdb copy retains only in-frame clones and omits some. The sample comprises a few hundred thousand clones, around 86% of which are singletons, and about 10% rests with the top ten. Per the germline V gene, CDR1 is MNHEY and CDR2 is SMNVEV (reference sequence). This CDR3 is built from 15 residues. Donors were grouped by their self-reported clinical history. As for this clone: Germline and junction disagree at one end, which may indicate a read error.

The receptor was derived from a woman aged 18-29 years who had recovered from COVID-19. The gene calls are TRBV27 and TRBJ1-2; no definite D call. The sequenced sample consisted of PBMCs or T cells enriched from blood (not recorded which). The CDR3 spells CASSLKLGTVGHFFF. CDR3 sequence (DNA): TGTGCCAGCAGTTTAAAACTAGGAACGGTCGGGCACTTCTTCTTC.